This T cell receptor beta chain came from a study of blood T cell repertoires in COVID-19. Data came from immunoSEQ multiplex PCR; TCRdb stores just in-frame clones and leaves some out. The sample has 55,000 to 75,000 clones, more than 75% seen once. V was shortened by 2 bases and J by 5 bases, with 10 bases between the two germline ends. The CDR3 loop spans 13 amino acids. Germline loops: CDR1 GTSNPN, CDR2 SVGIG (reference sequence). The rearrangement uses TRBV30 and TRBJ1-5; D gene uncertain. The material sequenced was peripheral blood. The sequence derives from a human donor with active COVID-19. The donor label of this sample is uncertain. CDR3 DNA sequence: TGTGCCTGGAGTAAGTACACCGATCAGCCCCAGCATTTT. As protein: CAWSKYTDQPQHF.